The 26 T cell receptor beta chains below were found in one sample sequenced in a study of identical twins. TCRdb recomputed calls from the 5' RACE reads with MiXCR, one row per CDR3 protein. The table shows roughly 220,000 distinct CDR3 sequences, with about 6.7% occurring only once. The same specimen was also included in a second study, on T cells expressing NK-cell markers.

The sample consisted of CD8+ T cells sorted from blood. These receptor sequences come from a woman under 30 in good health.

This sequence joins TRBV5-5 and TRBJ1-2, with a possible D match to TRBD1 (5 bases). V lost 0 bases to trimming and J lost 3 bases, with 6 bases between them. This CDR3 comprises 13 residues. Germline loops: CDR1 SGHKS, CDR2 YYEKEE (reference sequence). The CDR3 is CASSLGDYYGYTF. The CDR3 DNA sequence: TGTGCCAGCAGCTTGGGGGACTACTATGGCTACACCTTC.

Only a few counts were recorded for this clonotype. The CDR3 here is CASTKHLGQGGDNEQFF. The CDR3 nucleotides are TGTGCCAGCACCAAACACTTGGGACAGGGGGGAGACAATGAGCAGTTCTTC. V is TRBV3-1 and J is TRBJ2-1; TRBD1 agrees at 11 bases. The CDR3 is made up of 17 amino acids. Germline V gene data show CDR1 as LGHDT and CDR2 as YNNKEL (reference sequence). V gave up 7 bases and J gave up 5 bases; unmatched junction bases: 13.

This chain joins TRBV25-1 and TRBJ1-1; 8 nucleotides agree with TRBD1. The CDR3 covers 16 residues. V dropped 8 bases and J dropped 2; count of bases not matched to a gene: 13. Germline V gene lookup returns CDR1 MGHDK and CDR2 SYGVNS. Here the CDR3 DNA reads TGTGCCAGCCAGGGGGCAACAGGAAGGGGAAACACTGAAGCTTTCTTT. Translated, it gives CASQGATGRGNTEAFF.

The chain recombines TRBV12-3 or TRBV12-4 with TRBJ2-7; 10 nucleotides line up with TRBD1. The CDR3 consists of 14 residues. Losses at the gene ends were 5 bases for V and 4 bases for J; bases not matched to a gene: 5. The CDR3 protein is CASSGDRGSYEQYF. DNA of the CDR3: TGTGCCAGCAGTGGGGACAGGGGCTCGTACGAGCAGTACTTC.

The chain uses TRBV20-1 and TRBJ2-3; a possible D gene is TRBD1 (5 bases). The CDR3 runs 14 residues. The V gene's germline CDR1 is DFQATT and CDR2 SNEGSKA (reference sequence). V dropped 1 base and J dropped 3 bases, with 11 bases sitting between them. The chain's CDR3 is CSARGREGTDTQYF. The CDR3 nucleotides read TGCAGTGCTAGAGGCAGGGAAGGAACAGATACGCAGTATTTT.

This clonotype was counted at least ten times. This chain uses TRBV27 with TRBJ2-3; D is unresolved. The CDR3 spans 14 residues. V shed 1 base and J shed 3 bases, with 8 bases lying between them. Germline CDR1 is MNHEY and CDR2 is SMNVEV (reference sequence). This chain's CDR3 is CASSLWGTTDTQYF. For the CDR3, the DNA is TGTGCCAGCAGTTTATGGGGTACTACAGATACGCAGTATTTT.

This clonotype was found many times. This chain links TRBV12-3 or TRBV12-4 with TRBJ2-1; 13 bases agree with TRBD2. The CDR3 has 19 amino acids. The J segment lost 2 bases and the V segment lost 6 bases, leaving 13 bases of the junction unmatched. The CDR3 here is CASSGAGTSGKRPYNEQFF. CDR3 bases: TGTGCCAGCAGCGGAGCCGGGACTAGCGGGAAGAGGCCCTACAATGAGCAGTTCTTC.

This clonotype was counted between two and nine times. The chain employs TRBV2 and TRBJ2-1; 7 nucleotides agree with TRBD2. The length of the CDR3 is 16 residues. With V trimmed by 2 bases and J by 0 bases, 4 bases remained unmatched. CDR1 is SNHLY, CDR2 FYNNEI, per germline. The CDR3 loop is CASSEPRGSSYNEQFF. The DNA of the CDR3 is TGTGCCAGCAGTGAACCCCGCGGGAGCTCCTACAATGAGCAGTTCTTC.

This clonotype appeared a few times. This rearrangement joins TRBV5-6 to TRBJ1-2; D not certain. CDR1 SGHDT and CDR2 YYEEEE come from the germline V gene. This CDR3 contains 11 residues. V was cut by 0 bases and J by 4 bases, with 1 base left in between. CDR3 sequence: CASSLAYGYTF. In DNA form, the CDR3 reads TGTGCCAGCAGCTTGGCCTATGGCTACACCTTC.

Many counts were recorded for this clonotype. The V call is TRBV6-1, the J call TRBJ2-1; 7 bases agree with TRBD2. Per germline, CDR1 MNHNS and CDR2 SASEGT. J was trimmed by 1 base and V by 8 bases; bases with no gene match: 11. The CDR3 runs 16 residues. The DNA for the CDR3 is TGTGCCAGCGGCGGGGGTAGAGGTTTATCCTACAATGAGCAGTTCTTC. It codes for CASGGGRGLSYNEQFF.

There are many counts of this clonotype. CDR3 sequence: CASSQDRGYYEQYF. CDR3 nucleotides: TGCGCCAGCAGCCAAGACCGTGGCTACTACGAGCAGTACTTC. The genes are TRBV4-3 and TRBJ2-7; no reliable D call. Deletions cut 0 bases from V and 3 bases from J, with 9 bases between. The CDR3 has 14 residues. Germline V gene data show CDR1 as LGHNA and CDR2 as YSLEER.

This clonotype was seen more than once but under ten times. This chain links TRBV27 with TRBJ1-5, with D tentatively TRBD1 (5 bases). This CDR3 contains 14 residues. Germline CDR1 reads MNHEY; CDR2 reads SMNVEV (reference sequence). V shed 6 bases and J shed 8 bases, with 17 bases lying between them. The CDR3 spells CASSNYRLGEPQHF. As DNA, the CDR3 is TGTGCCAGCAGCAATTACAGGTTGGGGGAGCCCCAGCATTTT.

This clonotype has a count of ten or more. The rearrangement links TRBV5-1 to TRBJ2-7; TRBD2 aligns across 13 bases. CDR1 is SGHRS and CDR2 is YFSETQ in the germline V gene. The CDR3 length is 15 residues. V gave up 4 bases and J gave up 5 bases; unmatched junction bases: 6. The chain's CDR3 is CASSPGLAGVNEQYF. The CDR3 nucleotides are TGCGCCAGCAGCCCTGGACTAGCGGGAGTTAACGAGCAGTACTTC.

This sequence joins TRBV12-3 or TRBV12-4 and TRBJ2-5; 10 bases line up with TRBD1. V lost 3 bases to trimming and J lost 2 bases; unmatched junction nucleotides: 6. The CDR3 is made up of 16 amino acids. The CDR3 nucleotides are TGTGCCAGCAGTTTCCCCAGGACAGGGGGGCAAGAGACCCAGTACTTC. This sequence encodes CASSFPRTGGQETQYF.

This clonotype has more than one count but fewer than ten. The CDR3 region has the DNA TGTGCCAGCAGCGCCGGGACAGGGACTGAAAAACTGTTTTTT. It specifies CASSAGTGTEKLFF. This chain uses TRBV6-1 with TRBJ1-4; 9 positions agree with TRBD1. Germline lookup yields CDR1 MNHNS and CDR2 SASEGT. The CDR3 is 14 amino acids. J lost 7 bases, V lost 6 bases, and 6 bases had no gene match.

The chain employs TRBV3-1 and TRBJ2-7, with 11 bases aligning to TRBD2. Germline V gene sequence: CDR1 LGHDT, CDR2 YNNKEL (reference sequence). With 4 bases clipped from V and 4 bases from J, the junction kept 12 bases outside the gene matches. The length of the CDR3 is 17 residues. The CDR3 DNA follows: TGTGCCAGCAGCCCCGATATTACTAGCGGGAGTAGGTACGAGCAGTACTTC. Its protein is CASSPDITSGSRYEQYF.

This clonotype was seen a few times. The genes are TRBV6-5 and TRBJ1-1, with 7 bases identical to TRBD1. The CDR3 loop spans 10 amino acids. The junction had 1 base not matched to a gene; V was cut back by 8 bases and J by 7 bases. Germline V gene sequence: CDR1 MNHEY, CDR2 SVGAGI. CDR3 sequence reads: CASGDSEAFF. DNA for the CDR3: TGTGCCAGCGGGGACAGTGAAGCTTTCTTT.

The CDR3 spells CASSSFRGEQYF. CDR3 DNA sequence: TGTGCCAGCAGCTCGTTTCGAGGGGAGCAGTACTTC. V usage is TRBV7-9 and J usage is TRBJ2-7; D might be TRBD2 (5 bases). This CDR3 region has 12 residues. The V and J ends lost 4 bases and 7 bases respectively, with 11 bases between them. The germline gives CDR1 SEHNR, CDR2 FQNEAQ (reference sequence).

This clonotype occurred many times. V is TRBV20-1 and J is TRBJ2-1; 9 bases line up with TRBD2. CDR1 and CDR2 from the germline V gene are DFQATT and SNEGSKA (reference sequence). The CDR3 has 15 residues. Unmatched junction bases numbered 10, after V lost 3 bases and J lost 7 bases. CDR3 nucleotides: TGCAGTGCTAGTGTCGGCCTAGCGGGATTAAATGAGCAGTTCTTC. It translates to CSASVGLAGLNEQFF.

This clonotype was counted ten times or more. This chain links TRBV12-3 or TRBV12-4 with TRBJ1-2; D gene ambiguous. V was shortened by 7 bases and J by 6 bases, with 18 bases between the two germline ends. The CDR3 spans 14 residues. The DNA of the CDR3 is TGTGCCAGCACTGCCGGGCCACTGGGTGATGGCTACACCTTC. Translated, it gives CASTAGPLGDGYTF.

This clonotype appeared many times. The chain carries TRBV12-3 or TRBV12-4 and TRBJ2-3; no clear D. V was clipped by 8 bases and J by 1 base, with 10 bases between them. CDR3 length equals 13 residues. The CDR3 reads CASHETRTDTQYF. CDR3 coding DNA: TGTGCCAGCCACGAGACCCGCACAGATACGCAGTATTTT.

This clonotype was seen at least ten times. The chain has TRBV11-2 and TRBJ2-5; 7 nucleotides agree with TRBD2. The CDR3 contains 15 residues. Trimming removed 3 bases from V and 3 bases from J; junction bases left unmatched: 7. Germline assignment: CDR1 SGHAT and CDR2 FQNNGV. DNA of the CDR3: TGTGCCAGCAGCTTTCTCCCCCGGGGGGAAGAGACCCAGTACTTC. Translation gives CASSFLPRGEETQYF.

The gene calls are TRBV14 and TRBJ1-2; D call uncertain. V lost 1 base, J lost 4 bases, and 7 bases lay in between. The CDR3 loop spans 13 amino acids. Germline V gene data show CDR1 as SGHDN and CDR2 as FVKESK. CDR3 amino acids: CASSQGVIYGYTF. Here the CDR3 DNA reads TGTGCCAGCAGCCAAGGAGTGATCTATGGCTACACCTTC.

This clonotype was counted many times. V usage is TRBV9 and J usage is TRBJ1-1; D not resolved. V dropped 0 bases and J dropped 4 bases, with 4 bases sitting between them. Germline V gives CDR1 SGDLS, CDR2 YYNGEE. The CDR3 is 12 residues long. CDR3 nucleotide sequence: TGTGCCAGCAGCGTAGTGGGCACTGAAGCTTTCTTT. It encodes CASSVVGTEAFF.

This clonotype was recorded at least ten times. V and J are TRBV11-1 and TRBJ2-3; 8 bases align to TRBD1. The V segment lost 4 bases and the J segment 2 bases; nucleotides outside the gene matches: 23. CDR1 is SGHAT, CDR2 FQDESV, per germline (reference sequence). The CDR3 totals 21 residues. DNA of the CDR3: TGTGCCAGCAGCTCGCCTGGAATGACAGGGGAGAAGGACTACTTCACAGATACGCAGTATTTT. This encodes CASSSPGMTGEKDYFTDTQYF.

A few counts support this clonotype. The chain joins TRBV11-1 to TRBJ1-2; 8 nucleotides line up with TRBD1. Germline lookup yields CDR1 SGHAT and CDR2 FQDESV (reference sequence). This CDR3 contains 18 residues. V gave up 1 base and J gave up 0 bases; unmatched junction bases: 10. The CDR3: CASSLVARGQETNYGYTF. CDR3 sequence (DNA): TGTGCCAGCAGCTTAGTAGCCAGGGGACAGGAGACTAACTATGGCTACACCTTC. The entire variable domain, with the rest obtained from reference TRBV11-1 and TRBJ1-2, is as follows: EAEVAQSPRYKITEKSQAVAFWCDPISGHATLYWYRQILGQGPELLVQFQDESVVDDSQLPKDRFSAERLKGVDSTLKIQPAELGDSAMYLCASSLVARGQETNYGYTFGSGTRLTVV.